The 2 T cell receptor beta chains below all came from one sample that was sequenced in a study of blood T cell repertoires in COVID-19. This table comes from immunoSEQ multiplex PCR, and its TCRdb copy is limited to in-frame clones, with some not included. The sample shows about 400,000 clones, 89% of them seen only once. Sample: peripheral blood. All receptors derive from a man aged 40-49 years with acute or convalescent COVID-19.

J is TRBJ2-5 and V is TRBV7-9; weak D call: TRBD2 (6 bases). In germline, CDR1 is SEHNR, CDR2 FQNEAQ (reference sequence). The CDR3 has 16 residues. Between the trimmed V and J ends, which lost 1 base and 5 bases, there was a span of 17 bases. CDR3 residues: CASSLGGGAGQETQYF. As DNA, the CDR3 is TGTGCCAGCAGCTTAGGGGGCGGGGCAGGCCAGGAGACCCAGTACTTC.

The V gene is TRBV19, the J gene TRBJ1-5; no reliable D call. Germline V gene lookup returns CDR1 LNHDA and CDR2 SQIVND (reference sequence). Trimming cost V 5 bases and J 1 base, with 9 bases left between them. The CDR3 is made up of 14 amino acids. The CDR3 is CASSRSRSNQPQHF. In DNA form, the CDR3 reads TGTGCCAGTAGTCGTAGTCGAAGCAATCAGCCCCAGCATTTT.